Shown below are 20 T cell receptor beta chains from a single sample sequenced in a study of Graves' ophthalmopathy and Graves' hyperthyroidism. Amplified TCR beta CDR3 regions were obtained using RNA transcripts as template. In the first round, RT-PCR was carried out with HTBI primers, and a multiplex PCR formed the second round. A single record per CDR3 protein comes from TCRdb applying MiXCR to the multiplex PCR reads. The sample includes 360,000 or so distinct CDR3 sequences, around 18% of them seen just once. Material for sequencing was peripheral blood. Receptor source: a woman aged 18-29 years with Graves' ophthalmopathy.

This clonotype was detected many times. The chain recombines TRBV28 with TRBJ1-2; tentatively, D is TRBD1 (6 bases). The CDR3 has 13 amino acids. CDR1 and CDR2 (germline): MDHEN, SYDVKM. V gave up 5 bases and J gave up 8 bases, with 15 bases separating them. CDR3 bases: TGTGCCAGCAGTAGAACAGGGTGGATGGGCTACACCTTC. Protein: CASSRTGWMGYTF.

This clonotype showed up many times. The chain combines TRBV6-1 with TRBJ2-5; D possibly matches TRBD1 or TRBD2 (5 bases each). Germline V CDR1 and CDR2: MNHNS, SASEGT. V gave up 8 bases and J gave up 5 bases, with 15 bases separating them. The CDR3 is 13 residues long. CDR3 bases: TGTGCCAGCTATGGGGGAAGTTGGGAGACCCAGTACTTC. It yields the protein CASYGGSWETQYF.

This clonotype was counted at least ten times. The CDR3 nucleotides are TGTGCCAGCAGTCCCATGGGGGCCCAAGCAGAGCAGTACTTC. Residues: CASSPMGAQAEQYF. The chain joins TRBV6-2 or TRBV6-3 to TRBJ2-7; possible D gene TRBD1, 6 bases. CDR1 MNHEY and CDR2 SVGEGT come from the germline V gene. Trimming stripped 5 bases from V and 7 bases from J, with 18 bases between. This CDR3 contains 14 residues.

This clonotype appeared many times. V usage is TRBV12-3 or TRBV12-4 and J usage is TRBJ2-7; no firm D call. Trimming removed 5 bases at V and 0 bases at J, with 11 bases between. The CDR3 loop spans 14 amino acids. The CDR3 sequence is CASSITRTSYEQYF. CDR3 nucleotide sequence: TGTGCCAGCAGTATAACGCGGACCTCCTACGAGCAGTACTTC.

This clonotype has only a few counts. The V call is TRBV30, the J call TRBJ2-2, with D hard to call. CDR1 and CDR2 from the germline V gene are GTSNPN and SVGIG (reference sequence). CDR3 length: 16 amino acids. With 2 bases removed from V and 4 bases from J, the gap between germline ends came to 17 bases. Written as DNA, the CDR3 is TGTGCCTGGAGTACACACGTGGGGAAGGGCACCGGGGAGCTGTTTTTT. Translation gives CAWSTHVGKGTGELFF.

In this sample, this clonotype turned up many times. The chain couples TRBV7-9 to TRBJ2-7; D call uncertain. CDR3 length: 12 residues. The germline gives CDR1 SEHNR, CDR2 FQNEAQ (reference sequence). The V gene lost 2 bases and the J gene lost 7 bases, with 9 bases spanning the gap. The CDR3 spells CASSLSQWEQYF. CDR3 bases: TGTGCCAGCAGCTTAAGTCAGTGGGAGCAGTACTTC. Together with reference TRBV7-9 and TRBJ2-7, the CDR3 gives the full variable domain: DTGVSQNPRHKITKRGQNVTFRCDPISEHNRLYWYRQTLGQGPEFLTYFQNEAQLEKSRLLSDRFSAERPKGSFSTLEIQRTEQGDSAMYLCASSLSQWEQYFGPGTRLTVT.

This chain joins TRBV6-1 and TRBJ2-7, with a possible D match to TRBD2 (5 bases). This CDR3 is 15 amino acids long. The ends were cut back, 2 bases at V and 0 bases at J, with 11 bases in the middle. Germline V gene sequence: CDR1 MNHNS, CDR2 SASEGT. The DNA of the CDR3 is TGTGCCAGCAGTGAACTGCCACGGGGCTCCTACGAGCAGTACTTC. Protein product: CASSELPRGSYEQYF.

This clonotype was observed at least ten times. The chain has TRBV27 and TRBJ1-1; perhaps TRBD1 as D (6 bases). This CDR3 region has 13 residues. The ends were cut back, 6 bases at V and 5 bases at J, with 13 bases in the middle. Germline CDR1 and CDR2: MNHEY and SMNVEV (reference sequence). The CDR3 is CASRRGGGTEAFF. Written as DNA, the CDR3 is TGTGCCAGCAGGCGAGGGGGGGGGACTGAAGCTTTCTTT.

This clonotype was observed at least ten times. The V call is TRBV7-8, the J call TRBJ2-7; TRBD2 aligns across 9 bases. V trimming: 2 bases; J trimming: 1 base; junction bases outside the gene matches: 6. Germline V CDR1 and CDR2: SGHVS, FQNEAQ. CDR3 length equals 16 residues. The CDR3 nucleotides are TGTGCCAGCAGCTTAAGACGGACTAGCGCTTCCTACGAGCAGTACTTC. It is translated as CASSLRRTSASYEQYF.

At least ten counts were recorded for this clonotype. V usage is TRBV29-1 and J usage is TRBJ2-5, with D perhaps TRBD2 (5 bases). The CDR3 extends over 13 amino acids. Looked up from germline, CDR1 is SQVTM and CDR2 is ANQGSEA. V was clipped by 6 bases and J by 0 bases, with 11 bases between them. CDR3 protein: CSVRRPNQETQYF. In DNA, the CDR3 is TGCAGCGTAAGGAGGCCCAACCAAGAGACCCAGTACTTC.

This clonotype appeared many times. This chain's CDR3 is CASSLAVQGSTTGELFF. The CDR3 nucleotides are TGCGCCAGCAGCTTGGCCGTCCAGGGGTCTACCACCGGGGAGCTGTTTTTT. This chain links TRBV5-1 with TRBJ2-2, with a possible D match to TRBD1 (6 bases). The germline V and J ends were trimmed by 0 bases and 4 bases, with 16 bases remaining between them. The CDR3 sequence is 17 residues long. CDR1 SGHRS and CDR2 YFSETQ come from the germline V gene.

This clonotype has more than one count but fewer than ten. CDR3 in amino acids: CASPPNQGYYEQYF. The DNA of the CDR3 is TGTGCCAGCCCCCCTAACCAGGGTTACTACGAGCAGTACTTC. J is TRBJ2-7 and V is TRBV18; D might be TRBD1 (5 bases). Per germline, CDR1 KGHSH and CDR2 LQKENI. V was trimmed by 8 bases and J by 3 bases, leaving 17 bases between them. CDR3 size: 14 residues.

There are many counts of this clonotype. The rearrangement joins TRBV6-2 or TRBV6-3 to TRBJ2-7; no reliable D call. Germline V gene lookup returns CDR1 MNHEY and CDR2 SVGEGT. The CDR3 has 14 residues. The ends were cut back, 6 bases at V and 4 bases at J, with 16 bases in the middle. DNA of the CDR3: TGTGCCAGCAGCCCGGGCGAGGCGGCATACGAGCAGTACTTC. This sequence encodes CASSPGEAAYEQYF.

This clonotype was counted at least ten times. The chain combines TRBV29-1 with TRBJ2-5; 11 bases are a match to TRBD1. With V trimmed by 5 bases and J by 5 bases, 10 bases remained unmatched. CDR3 length: 15 amino acids. CDR1 is SQVTM and CDR2 is ANQGSEA in the germline V gene. The CDR3 nucleotides are TGCAGCGTTTTCCCCGGGACAGGGGGTTTCGAGACCCAGTACTTC. Translation gives CSVFPGTGGFETQYF.

The sample holds many counts of this clonotype. V gene TRBV7-2 combines with J gene TRBJ2-5; TRBD1 agrees at 10 bases. V gave up 2 bases and J gave up 5 bases; unmatched junction bases: 8. Germline lookup yields CDR1 SGHTA and CDR2 FQGNSA. This CDR3 contains 16 residues. CDR3 nucleotides: TGTGCCAGCAGCTTAAGGAGACAGGGGGCGACTGAGACCCAGTACTTC. This translates into CASSLRRQGATETQYF.

This clonotype has at least ten counts. V is TRBV2 and J is TRBJ1-1; 8 bases match TRBD1. The junction had 2 bases not matched to a gene; V was cut back by 4 bases and J by 7 bases. The CDR3 runs to 12 residues. The V gene's germline CDR1 is SNHLY and CDR2 FYNNEI. CDR3 nucleotides: TGTGCCAGCAGTGGCGGGACAGGTGAAGCTTTCTTT. Translation: CASSGGTGEAFF.

This clonotype was found many times. This sequence joins TRBV29-1 and TRBJ2-5; 8 positions match TRBD1. Germline CDR1 is SQVTM and CDR2 is ANQGSEA. The ends lost 4 bases at V and 14 bases at J; junction bases unmatched: 6. The CDR3 contains 10 residues. CDR3 sequence reads: CSVVGGQAYF. The CDR3 DNA sequence: TGCAGCGTTGTCGGGGGACAGGCATACTTC.

The chain carries TRBV6-2 or TRBV6-3 and TRBJ2-7; 7 bases map to TRBD2. The length of the CDR3 is 14 residues. The V and J ends lost 4 bases and 7 bases, in that order; junction bases with no gene match: 10. Germline V gives CDR1 MNHEY, CDR2 SVGEGT. In DNA form, the CDR3 reads TGTGCCAGCAGTTTAGGTGGGGGGGTTCGGGAGCAGTACTTC. It encodes CASSLGGGVREQYF.

This clonotype was observed at least ten times. The gene calls are TRBV12-3 or TRBV12-4 and TRBJ1-1; D not resolved. Between the trimmed V and J ends, which lost 6 bases and 3 bases, there was a span of 5 bases. The CDR3 sequence is 11 residues long. CDR3 DNA sequence: TGTGCCAGCAGACTTTACACTGAAGCTTTCTTT. Its protein is CASRLYTEAFF.

Many counts were recorded for this clonotype. The chain joins TRBV28 to TRBJ1-6; 7 bases are a match to TRBD1. The CDR3 is 15 residues long. CDR1 is MDHEN and CDR2 is SYDVKM in the germline V gene. The ends lost 5 bases at V and 10 bases at J; junction bases unmatched: 11. CDR3 coding DNA: TGTGCCAGCAGTGACAGGGATAATGGAGAATCACCCCTCCACTTT. Translated, it gives CASSDRDNGESPLHF.